This entry concerns a single T cell receptor (beta chain). Its recognized antigen is unknown. The record has no base qualities; no much larger clone is one base away. CDR3 length: 14 amino acids, cysteine to phenylalanine. Just CDR3 DNA is preserved here, 42 bases in frame from base 1. CDR1 and CDR2 were assigned from the germline V gene as SGHRS and YFSETQ. The V end loses 4 bases and the J end loses 1 base, and a stretch of 8 bases separates them. This entry comes from a study of blood T cell repertoires in COVID-19 (dated by TCRdb to between 2020 and 2021). Context from the whole study: The collaborator samples originated in the United States, Italy and Spain and spanned the acute and convalescent phases of COVID-19. Where available, HLA class I and class II types were obtained from metadata supplied by the sample provider rather than from assay-based typing. Deeply sampled blood TCRbeta repertoires from subjects exposed to, actively infected with, or recovered from COVID-19 were included in the dataset. The repertoires were made available in a free public database intended to serve as a resource for research on the immune response to SARS-CoV-2. The material from the prospective study consisted of cDNA or gDNA derived from T cells, B-cell-depleted T cells, or PBMCs. Samples were obtained from the ongoing ImmuneRACE study (first 160 participants) and from about 1,300 subjects provided by 6 global collaborators. A de-identified subject ID, COVID-19 status, age in years and sex were almost always included in the sample metadata. Study-wide findings and limitations: Clinical and demographic metadata were provided uncurated, with the amount varying by source and participant.

In Seattle, one collaborating source enrolled patients while the infection was active and tracked those patients longitudinally over the course of disease. Collaborating institutions collected whole blood in K2EDTA tubes following their own protocols. For TCRbeta analysis, collaborators shipped samples in one of three forms: frozen whole blood, isolated PBMCs, or DNA extracted from either of those sample types. TCRbeta CDR3 regions were amplified from genomic DNA by means of the immunoSEQ Assay, a bias-controlled multiplex PCR. The authors' analysis ran thus. Nucleated cell counts per sample were estimated from amplification of reference gene primers within the assay. Sequence reads were collapsed and filtered to measure the absolute abundance of every unique TCRbeta CDR3 rearrangement. Productive Simpson clonality was computed per sample as the square root of Simpson's diversity index over productive rearrangements. TCRdb limited this immuneACCESS table to in-frame rearrangements with V and J called. A share of clones is missing; checked studies link under half to unresolved V genes, and the rest is unexplained. V, J and clone size are taken as reported in that table, and D and trimming were inferred from the DNA itself. The sample has some 180,000 clones on record, around nine tenths of them singletons. The top ten constitute 15% to 20% of the sample.

Sequencing was done on a sample of peripheral blood. Recombination linked TRBV5-1 to TRBJ1-4; matching of 6 bases hints at TRBD1 as the D gene. This clonotype was sampled from a man aged 50-59 years with COVID-19, enrolled during active disease. The CDR3 in this case is CASSAQGTNEKLFF. The DNA is TGCGCCAGCAGCGCACAGGGAACTAATGAAAAACTGTTTTTT.